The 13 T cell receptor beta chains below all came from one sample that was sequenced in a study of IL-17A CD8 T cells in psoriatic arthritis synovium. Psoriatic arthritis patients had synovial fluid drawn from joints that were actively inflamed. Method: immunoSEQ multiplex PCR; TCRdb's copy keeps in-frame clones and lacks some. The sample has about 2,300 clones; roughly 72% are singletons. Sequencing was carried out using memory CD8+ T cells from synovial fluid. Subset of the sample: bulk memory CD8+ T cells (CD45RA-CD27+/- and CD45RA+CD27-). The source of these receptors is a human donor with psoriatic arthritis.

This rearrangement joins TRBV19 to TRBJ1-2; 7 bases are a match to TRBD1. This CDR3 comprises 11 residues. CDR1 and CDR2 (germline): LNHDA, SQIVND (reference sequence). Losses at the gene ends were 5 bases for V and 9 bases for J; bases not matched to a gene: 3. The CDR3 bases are TGTGCCAGTAGTCCAGGGGGTCGCTACACCTTC. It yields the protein CASSPGGRYTF.

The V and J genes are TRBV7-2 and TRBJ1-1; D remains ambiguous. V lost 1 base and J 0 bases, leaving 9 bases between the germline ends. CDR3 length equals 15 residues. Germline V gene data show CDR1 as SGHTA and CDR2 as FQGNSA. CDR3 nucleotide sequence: TGTGCCAGCAGCTTAGTTCGGGTAATGAACACTGAAGCTTTCTTT. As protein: CASSLVRVMNTEAFF.

The CDR3: CASSDRTGELFF. The CDR3, as DNA: TGCGCCAGCAGCGACCGGACCGGGGAGCTGTTTTTT. The chain uses TRBV4-1 and TRBJ2-2; D is uncertain. The CDR3 totals 12 residues. The V gene's germline CDR1 is MGHRA and CDR2 YSYEKL. V was cut by 5 bases and J by 5 bases, with 6 bases left in between.

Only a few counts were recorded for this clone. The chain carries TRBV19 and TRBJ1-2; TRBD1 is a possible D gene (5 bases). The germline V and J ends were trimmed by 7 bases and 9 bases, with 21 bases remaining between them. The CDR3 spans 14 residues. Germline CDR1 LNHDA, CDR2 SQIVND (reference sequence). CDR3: CASMGGRRSESYTF. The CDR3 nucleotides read TGTGCCAGTATGGGGGGACGGAGGAGTGAGAGCTACACCTTC.

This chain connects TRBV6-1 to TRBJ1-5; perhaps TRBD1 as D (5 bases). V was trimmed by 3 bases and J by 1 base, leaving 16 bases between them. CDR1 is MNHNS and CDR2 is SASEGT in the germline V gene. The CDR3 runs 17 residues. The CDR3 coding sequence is TGTGCCAGCAGTGATCCGTGGAGTCGGGGGAGCAATCAGCCCCAGCATTTT. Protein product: CASSDPWSRGSNQPQHF.

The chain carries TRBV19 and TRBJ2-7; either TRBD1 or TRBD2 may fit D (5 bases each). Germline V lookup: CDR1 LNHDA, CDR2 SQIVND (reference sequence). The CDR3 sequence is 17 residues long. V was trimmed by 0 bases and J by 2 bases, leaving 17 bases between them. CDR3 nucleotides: TGTGCCAGTAGTATAGATCACGGGGACGGATGGACCTACGAGCAGTACTTC. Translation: CASSIDHGDGWTYEQYF.

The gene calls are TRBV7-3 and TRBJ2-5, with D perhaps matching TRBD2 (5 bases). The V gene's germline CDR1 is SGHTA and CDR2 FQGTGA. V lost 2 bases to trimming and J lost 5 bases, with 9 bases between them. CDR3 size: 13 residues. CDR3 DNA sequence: TGTGCCAGCAGCTTAGGCGGGTGGGAGACCCAGTACTTC. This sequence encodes CASSLGGWETQYF.

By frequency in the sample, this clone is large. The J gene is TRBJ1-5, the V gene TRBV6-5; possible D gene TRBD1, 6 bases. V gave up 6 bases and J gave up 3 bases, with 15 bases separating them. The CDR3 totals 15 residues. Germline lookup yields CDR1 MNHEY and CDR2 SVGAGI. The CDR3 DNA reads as TGTGCCAGCAGACCCCAGGGGATTCCCAATCAGCCCCAGCATTTT. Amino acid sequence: CASRPQGIPNQPQHF.

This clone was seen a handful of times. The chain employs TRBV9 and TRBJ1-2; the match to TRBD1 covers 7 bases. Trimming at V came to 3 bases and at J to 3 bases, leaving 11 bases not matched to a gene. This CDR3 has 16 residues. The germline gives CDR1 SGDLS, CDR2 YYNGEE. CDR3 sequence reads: CASSAYQQGRDYGYTF. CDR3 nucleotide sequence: TGTGCCAGCAGCGCCTACCAACAGGGGCGAGACTATGGCTACACCTTC.

The CDR3 sequence is CASSFHRELSPLHF. CDR3 DNA: TGTGCCAGCAGCTTCCACAGGGAGTTGTCACCCCTCCACTTT. This chain links TRBV7-2 with TRBJ1-6, with D perhaps matching TRBD1 (6 bases). The V gene's germline CDR1 is SGHTA and CDR2 FQGNSA. V was pared by 3 bases and J by 10 bases, with 13 bases between. CDR3 length: 14 amino acids.

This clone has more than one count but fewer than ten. The CDR3 nucleotides are TGTGCCAGCAGCTTCCTGACAGGGGGTCCCACAGATACGCAGTATTTT. Its translation: CASSFLTGGPTDTQYF. The chain recombines TRBV7-9 with TRBJ2-3, with 9 positions matching TRBD1. Per germline, CDR1 SEHNR and CDR2 FQNEAQ (reference sequence). There are 16 residues in the CDR3. Trimming took 3 bases from V and 2 from J; bases not matched to a gene: 6.

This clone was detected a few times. This chain's CDR3 is CAWTFGYEQFF. The DNA of the CDR3 is TGTGCCTGGACTTTCGGCTATGAGCAGTTCTTC. The rearrangement joins TRBV30 to TRBJ2-1; D ambiguous. Trimming shortened V by 4 bases and J by 8 bases, and 9 bases separated the two germline ends. The CDR3 extends over 11 amino acids. Germline CDR1 GTSNPN, CDR2 SVGIG (reference sequence). Using reference TRBV30 and TRBJ2-1 for the parts outside the CDR3, the full variable domain is SQTIHQWPATLVQPVGSPLSLECTVEGTSNPNLYWYRQAAGRGLQLLFYSVGIGQISSEVPQNLSASRPQDRQFILSSKKLLLSDSGFYLCAWTFGYEQFFGPGTRLTVL.

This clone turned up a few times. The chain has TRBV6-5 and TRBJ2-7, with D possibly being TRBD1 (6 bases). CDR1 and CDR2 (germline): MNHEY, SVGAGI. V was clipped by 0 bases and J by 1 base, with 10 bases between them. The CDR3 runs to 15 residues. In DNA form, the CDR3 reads TGTGCCAGCAGTTACTCCCCGGACAGTTCCTACGAGCAGTACTTC. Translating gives CASSYSPDSSYEQYF.